In this sample, the clone carrying this T cell receptor beta chain turned up a few times. What it binds is unknown. The junction departs from the called germline gene at one end, perhaps through a read error. The data belong to a study of cytomegalovirus exposure and HLA in healthy donors. Across the study: Out of fewer than 500 genotyped donors, about 81% belonged to the Caucasian-associated ancestry cluster. Whole-study findings and limits: Segments of the TCR beta V type were, in most cases, productive about 87% or about 30% of the time in an earlier analysis. Fewer N-insertions (relative to the roughly 730-donor mean) were reportedly seen in an Asian-associated ancestry cluster in a later analysis. With later analysis, a missense DCLRE1C variant became linked to TCR beta V- and J-gene trimming.

Primers included in the PCR were 60 Vbeta and 13 Jbeta primers. Clones were sequenced by immunoSEQ multiplex PCR, and TCRdb holds only the in-frame ones, with some missing. The sample records about 200,000 clones, around 82% being singletons. The CDR3 spans 16 residues. Germline values: CDR1 SSHAT, CDR2 FNYEAQ (reference sequence). The clonotype was recovered from a woman in her 30s in good health and CMV-seropositive. The sample taken for sequencing was PBMCs. V is TRBV7-7 and J is TRBJ1-5; 9 positions match TRBD1. DNA for the CDR3: TGTGCTAGCAGCTGTATCCGGGACAGGGGCAATCAGCCCCAGCATTTT. Encoded protein: CASSCIRDRGNQPQHF.